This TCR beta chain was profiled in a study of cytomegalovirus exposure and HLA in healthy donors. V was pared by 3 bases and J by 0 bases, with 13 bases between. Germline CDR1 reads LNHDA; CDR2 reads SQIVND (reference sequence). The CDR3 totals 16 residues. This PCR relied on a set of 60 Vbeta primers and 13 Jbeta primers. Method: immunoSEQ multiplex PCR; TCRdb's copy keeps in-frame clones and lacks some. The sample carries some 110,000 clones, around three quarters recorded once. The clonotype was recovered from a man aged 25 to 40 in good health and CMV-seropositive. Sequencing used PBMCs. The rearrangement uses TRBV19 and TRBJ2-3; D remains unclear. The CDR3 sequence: CASSIRRYGSTDTQYF. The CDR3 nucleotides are TGTGCCAGTAGTATCCGCCGATACGGTAGCACAGATACGCAGTATTTT.